This T cell receptor beta chain is from a study of response to subunit inactivated influenza vaccine. This clonotype was found many times. Antigen: not known. This CDR3 spans 16 amino acids. The J segment lost 6 bases and the V segment lost 4 bases, leaving 13 bases of the junction unmatched. The germline CDR1 and CDR2 sequences are SGHRS and YFSETQ. Notes on the study in general: Only a handful of new T cells, the authors suggested, are recruited with each seasonal influenza vaccination.

TCRdb processed the RT-PCR reads anew with MiXCR; each CDR3 protein has one entry. The table has 450,000 to 600,000 distinct CDR3 sequences, roughly 7.9% seen once. The sequences come from PBMCs from blood, collected less than 30 months after vaccination. The chain recombines TRBV5-1 with TRBJ2-4; 7 positions agree with TRBD1. This TCR derives from a man in his fifties or sixties who received an inactivated influenza vaccine. CDR3 sequence: CASSQREQGFGNIQYF. In nucleotides, the CDR3 is TGCGCCAGCAGCCAAAGAGAACAGGGGTTTGGAAACATTCAGTACTTC.